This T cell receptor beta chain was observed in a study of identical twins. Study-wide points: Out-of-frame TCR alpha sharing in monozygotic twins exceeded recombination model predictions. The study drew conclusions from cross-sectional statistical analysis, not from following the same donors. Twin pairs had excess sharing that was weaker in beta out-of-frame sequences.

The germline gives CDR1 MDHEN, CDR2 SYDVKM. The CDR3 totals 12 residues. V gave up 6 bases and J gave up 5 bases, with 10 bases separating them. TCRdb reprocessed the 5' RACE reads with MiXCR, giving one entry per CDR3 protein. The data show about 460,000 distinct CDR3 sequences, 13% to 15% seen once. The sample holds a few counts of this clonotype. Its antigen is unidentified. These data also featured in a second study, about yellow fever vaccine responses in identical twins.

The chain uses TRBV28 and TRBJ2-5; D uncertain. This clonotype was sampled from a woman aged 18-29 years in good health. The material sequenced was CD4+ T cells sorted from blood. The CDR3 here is CASRSLLETQYF. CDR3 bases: TGTGCCAGCAGGTCGCTCTTGGAGACCCAGTACTTC.